A single sample is the source of the 19 T cell receptor beta chains below, sequenced in a study of cytomegalovirus exposure and HLA in healthy donors. Amplification used 60 Vbeta primers and 13 Jbeta primers. Repertoires were generated with immunoSEQ multiplex PCR, while TCRdb's copy carries only in-frame clones and drops some. The sample lists around 67,000 clones; approximately 90% were seen once. Source material: PBMCs. These receptors were obtained from a woman aged 30 to 39 in good health and CMV-seropositive.

The J gene is TRBJ1-6, the V gene TRBV5-1; D is uncertain. CDR1 and CDR2 (germline): SGHRS, YFSETQ. The CDR3 runs to 17 residues. Trimming took off 0 bases at V and 10 bases at J, with 20 bases between the two ends. This CDR3 reads CASSLAIESALESPLHF. The CDR3 region has the DNA TGCGCCAGCAGCTTGGCTATTGAGTCCGCCCTAGAATCACCCCTCCACTTT.

This sequence joins TRBV5-1 and TRBJ2-3; no firm D call. Between the trimmed V and J ends, which lost 4 bases and 0 bases, there was a span of 6 bases. This CDR3 is built from 13 residues. Per germline, CDR1 SGHRS and CDR2 YFSETQ. The CDR3 reads CASSQASTDTQYF. CDR3 nucleotide sequence: TGCGCCAGCAGCCAGGCCAGCACAGATACGCAGTATTTT.

This chain connects TRBV28 to TRBJ2-4, with 12 bases fitting TRBD2. Trimming removed 5 bases from V and 2 bases from J; junction bases left unmatched: 13. Germline lookup yields CDR1 MDHEN and CDR2 SYDVKM. The CDR3 covers 19 residues. CDR3 bases: TGTGCCAGCAGTCCCCGCGGGGCTAGCGGGAGGGCGCCCAAAAACATTCAGTACTTC. Translation: CASSPRGASGRAPKNIQYF.

The V gene is TRBV6-6, the J gene TRBJ1-1; TRBD1 is a possible D gene (5 bases). The V end lost 4 bases, the J end lost 2 bases, and 8 bases lay between the germline ends. The CDR3 runs to 13 residues. Germline assignment: CDR1 MNHNY and CDR2 SVGAGI (reference sequence). CDR3 nucleotide sequence: TGTGCCAGCAGTTGGGACTCTAACACTGAAGCTTTCTTT. Residues: CASSWDSNTEAFF.

The rearrangement joins TRBV27 to TRBJ1-1; the D gene is possibly TRBD1 (5 bases). The CDR3 covers 15 residues. Germline assignment: CDR1 MNHEY and CDR2 SMNVEV (reference sequence). V shed 7 bases and J shed 1 base, with 16 bases lying between them. The CDR3 sequence: CASNSPRATNTEAFF. CDR3 sequence (DNA): TGTGCCAGCAACTCCCCCAGGGCCACGAACACTGAAGCTTTCTTT.

The chain uses TRBV6-5 and TRBJ1-2, with TRBD1 identical over 7 bases. The CDR3 covers 12 residues. Unmatched junction bases numbered 5, after V lost 6 bases and J lost 7 bases. Germline loops: CDR1 MNHEY, CDR2 SVGAGI. The DNA for the CDR3 is TGTGCCAGCAGGTTACAGGGGTTTGGCTACACCTTC. This translates into CASRLQGFGYTF.

The rearrangement uses TRBV19 and TRBJ2-7, with TRBD2 matching over 10 bases. V lost 1 base, J lost 6 bases, and 3 bases stayed unmatched. The CDR3 covers 14 residues. From germline, CDR1 is LNHDA and CDR2 SQIVND (reference sequence). The CDR3 region is CASSIAAGGFEQYF. The CDR3 nucleotides read TGTGCCAGTAGTATAGCAGCGGGAGGGTTCGAGCAGTACTTC.

CDR3 in DNA: TGTGCCAGCAGTTTTGGACAGGGCTACGAGCAGTACTTC. Amino acid sequence: CASSFGQGYEQYF. The rearrangement links TRBV27 to TRBJ2-7; 8 positions match TRBD1. Germline CDR1 MNHEY, CDR2 SMNVEV (reference sequence). With 3 bases clipped from V and 3 bases from J, the junction kept 1 base outside the gene matches. The CDR3 has 13 amino acids.

The CDR3 here is CASGLVRDEQYF. The CDR3 DNA reads TGTGCTAGTGGTTTGGTACGGGACGAGCAGTACTTC. This chain connects TRBV12-5 to TRBJ2-7; the D is unclear. Germline V gives CDR1 LGHNT, CDR2 FRNRAP. This CDR3 comprises 12 residues. Trimming removed 0 bases from V and 5 bases from J, with 5 bases in between.

This chain uses TRBV7-9 with TRBJ1-2; the D is unclear. V was trimmed by 5 bases and J by 3 bases, leaving 10 bases between them. The CDR3 is 13 residues long. Germline V gene sequence: CDR1 SEHNR, CDR2 FQNEAQ (reference sequence). The CDR3 region is CASSPAVHYGYTF. CDR3 coding DNA: TGTGCCAGCAGCCCGGCGGTCCACTATGGCTACACCTTC.

This clone appeared a single time. The chain recombines TRBV9 with TRBJ2-3; 7 bases line up with TRBD2. In germline, CDR1 is SGDLS, CDR2 YYNGEE. V lost 0 bases, J lost 4 bases, and 8 bases stayed unmatched. The CDR3 covers 16 residues. Here the CDR3 reads CASSVAIAGAADTQYF. In DNA, the CDR3 is TGTGCCAGCAGCGTAGCTATTGCGGGAGCGGCAGATACGCAGTATTTT.

This chain connects TRBV6-1 to TRBJ1-2; 10 nucleotides line up with TRBD1. The CDR3 has 15 residues. The V gene's germline CDR1 is MNHNS and CDR2 SASEGT. V trimming: 4 bases; J trimming: 3 bases; junction bases outside the gene matches: 5. CDR3: CASSVPGTGDYGYTF. CDR3 bases: TGTGCCAGCAGTGTTCCCGGGACAGGGGACTATGGCTACACCTTC.

The chain joins TRBV4-1 to TRBJ1-5; D uncertain. This CDR3 region has 15 residues. The germline CDR1 and CDR2 sequences are MGHRA and YSYEKL. V dropped 1 base and J dropped 5 bases, with 12 bases sitting between them. CDR3 sequence (DNA): TGCGCCAGCAGCCAAGTTACAGTGACCTATCAGCCCCAGCATTTT. As protein: CASSQVTVTYQPQHF.

V usage is TRBV7-7 and J usage is TRBJ2-6, with D hard to call. CDR1 SSHAT and CDR2 FNYEAQ come from the germline V gene (reference sequence). The length of the CDR3 is 17 residues. V was shortened by 1 base and J by 0 bases, with 10 bases between the two germline ends. In DNA form, the CDR3 reads TGTGCCAGCAGCTTAGGATACTCTGGCTCTGGGGCCAACGTCCTGACTTTC. Translating gives CASSLGYSGSGANVLTF.

This sequence joins TRBV7-8 and TRBJ2-1, with 9 bases fitting TRBD2. The CDR3 length is 15 residues. V trimming: 5 bases; J trimming: 4 bases; junction bases outside the gene matches: 6. From germline, CDR1 is SGHVS and CDR2 FQNEAQ. CDR3 in amino acids: CASSTRLAEYNEQFF. DNA of the CDR3: TGTGCCAGCAGCACCAGACTAGCGGAATACAATGAGCAGTTCTTC.

The V and J genes are TRBV7-5 and TRBJ2-4; the DNA was not used to check the table's D call, TRBD2. TRBV7-5 is termed a pseudogene. The CDR3 covers 19 residues. DNA of the CDR3: TGTGTCAGAAGCTTAGTCGTAAAGCGGGAGAGCCTTCCGCTAAACATTCAGTACTTC. This sequence encodes CVRSLVVKRESLPLNIQYF.

Turning to this clone: Relative to the germline gene, one junction end is altered; a read error may explain this. The sample contains more than one DNA sequence encoding this CDR3. The chain recombines TRBV7-6 with TRBJ2-3, with 11 bases matching TRBD2. This CDR3 is built from 15 residues. Looked up from germline, CDR1 is SGHVS and CDR2 is FNYEAQ. The CDR3 DNA follows: TGTGCCAGCAGCCTAGCGGGAGGCCCCACAGATACGCAGTATTTT. Translated, it gives CASSLAGGPTDTQYF.

The V gene is TRBV13, the J gene TRBJ2-1; no clear D gene. The CDR3 runs 13 residues. V was pared by 3 bases and J by 6 bases, with 9 bases between. Germline V gene data show CDR1 as PRHDT and CDR2 as FYEKMQ (reference sequence). For the CDR3, the DNA is TGTGCCAGCAGCTTCCAGGTGGTCAATGAGCAGTTCTTC. Translated: CASSFQVVNEQFF. The entire variable domain, with the rest obtained from reference TRBV13 and TRBJ2-1, is as follows: AAGVIQSPRHLIKEKRETATLKCYPIPRHDTVYWYQQGPGQDPQFLISFYEKMQSDKGSIPDRFSAQQFSDYHSELNMSSLELGDSALYFCASSFQVVNEQFFGPGTRLTVL.

This chain joins TRBV7-9 and TRBJ1-1; 7 bases are a match to TRBD1. With 4 bases clipped from V and 3 bases from J, the junction kept 5 bases outside the gene matches. From germline, CDR1 is SEHNR and CDR2 FQNEAQ (reference sequence). The CDR3 runs 14 residues. The CDR3 protein is CASSSDRVHTEAFF. In nucleotides, the CDR3 is TGTGCCAGCAGCTCCGACAGGGTTCACACTGAAGCTTTCTTT.